This TCR beta chain originates from a study of CD8 T cells in ankylosing spondylitis. Study results and limitations: Clones linked to the disease showed a CD8+ phenotype. They occurred at relatively low frequencies in peripheral blood. Matched ankylosing spondylitis synovial fluid reportedly contained a significantly enriched population of disease-linked clones. Apparently characteristic of ankylosing spondylitis blood was a TCR beta motif (eight highly homologous variants). Prior literature has documented some motif variants in synovial fluid and blood from reactive arthritis.

Turning to this clonotype: Its target is not known.

Quantitative barcoded 5'-RACE was used to prepare TCR beta libraries. A single record per CDR3 protein comes from TCRdb applying MiXCR to the 5' RACE reads. The table includes about 750,000 distinct CDR3 sequences, around 20% detected once. Trimming took off 6 bases at V and 2 bases at J, with 11 bases between the two ends. This CDR3 has 14 amino acids. Germline CDR1 reads SNHLY; CDR2 reads FYNNEI. The origin of this receptor is a male donor with ankylosing spondylitis. V gene TRBV2 combines with J gene TRBJ1-5; no clear D gene. Material for sequencing was blood, either unsorted or a sorted T cell fraction (not recorded which). Here the CDR3 reads CASRDQTGNQPQHF. In DNA, the CDR3 is TGTGCCAGCAGGGATCAGACGGGCAATCAGCCCCAGCATTTT.